This T cell receptor beta chain was found in a study of cytomegalovirus exposure and HLA in healthy donors (dated by TCRdb to the late 2010s). Concerning the study at large: In an earlier analysis of several hundred of the donors, 276 Gb of sequence data and 100 million or so unique TCR beta sequences from roughly 200 million T cells were reported. Typing coverage differed by locus: A, B, C, DRB1 and DQB1 were typed in about 629-640 donors, DQA1 in approximately 520, DPA1 in over 600, and DPB1 in 472. Of the 350 to 450 genotyped donors, roughly 80% were placed in the genetic ancestry cluster associated with self-reported Caucasian donors. The study was designed to test whether signatures of past pathogen exposure could be identified by cataloging public T cell receptors. To predict cytomegalovirus infection status, the study combined high-throughput TCR immunosequencing, statistical association of individual TCRs with disease status, and machine learning. Because of strong linkage in the cohort, four to six DR-DQ haplotypes were treated as single units for association and clustering. On average, about 200,000 unique TCR beta nucleotide sequences were sequenced per donor among a few hundred genotyped donors of the cohort, with around 19% of those sequences being non-productive. A later analysis re-examined previously published TCR beta repertoires from 500 to 700 donors and added high-resolution HLA genotyping to investigate patterns of TCR occurrence. The study used immunosequencing to profile the T cell repertoires of 670 or so subjects and linked those repertoires to cytomegalovirus serostatus. Donor age, sex, ethnicity and CMV serostatus were compiled alongside the repertoire data. Every repertoire in the discovery cohort had been generated on one and the same sequencing platform. Genome-wide SNP genotypes for about 55% of the 666 donors were used in a later genetic analysis, which treated that subset as a discovery cohort. Rather than using new phenotypic data, the later analysis identified candidate immune exposures from TCR beta sequences and from how often those sequences occurred across donors. Both class I and class II loci were covered by HLA typing, at four-digit resolution. A separate validation cohort of roughly 120 different subjects was used in addition to the roughly 700-subject first cohort. About 320 gigabases of sequencing data and approximately 84 million unique TCR sequences were included in an early release covering about 700 HLA-typed donors. To decide whether each TCR beta V gene segment behaved as functional or pseudogenic, an earlier analysis of some 540 of the donors relied on high-throughput TCR beta sequencing.

The germline V gene supplies CDR1 MNHEY and CDR2 SVGAGI. For this chain, trimming is 4 bases at the V end and 2 bases at the J end, and the number of junction bases without a gene match is 6. Reading from cysteine to phenylalanine, the CDR3 counts 15 amino acids. The DNA shown is the 45-base CDR3, in frame from base 1. This clone appeared a single time. What antigen it recognizes has not been identified. No base quality values were provided; no much bigger clone lies one nucleotide off. Paper-wide results and their limitations: Several of the top co-occurrence clusters appeared to be linked to parvovirus B19, influenza, CMV and Epstein-Barr virus, according to a later analysis. A cluster of highly shared sequence variants was judged likely to be a technical artifact of the sequencing pipeline. When HLA alleles, especially DR and DQ, strongly co-occurred, attributing TCR associations to individual alleles was difficult. A few of the identified cytomegalovirus-associated TCR beta chains were confirmed in vitro to be specific for cytomegalovirus antigens. In an earlier analysis of approximately 590 of the donors, most TCR beta V segments were observed in productive rearrangements about 87% or about 30% of the time, broadly matching IMGT annotations. The authors suggested that the approach could potentially be generalized to other disease states and immunological phenotypes. Sequencing depth was assumed to be roughly uniform across donors in the presence/absence analyses, though that assumption may not hold. Only TCR beta chains were sequenced in this cohort, and the absence of alpha or paired-chain data limited detectable features. A later analysis found that most CMV-associated TCR beta chains appeared HLA-restricted, with HLA associations seemingly driven largely by CMV exposure. Because counts were too low, roughly 18 rarely observed V segments, including chromosome 9 orphons, were left out of the earlier analysis of roughly 600 of the donors. Because HLA typing was unavailable for some donors at each locus, only the typed subset was used in association tests. A later analysis associated 15,000 to 20,000 TCR beta sequences with specific HLA alleles at a false discovery rate of 0.05. In a later analysis, the rate of TCR association differed among HLA loci, with DRB1 alleles having the most associated TCRs and HLA-C alleles having the fewest. Compared with equally common non-associated chains, HLA-associated TCR beta chains in a later analysis were more clonally expanded and had lower generation probabilities. A further reported finding was that TCR beta sequences accurately predicted the HLA-A and HLA-B alleles for most subjects in the first cohort. An association between a missense DCLRE1C variant and V-gene and J-gene trimming of TCR beta chains was found in a later genetic analysis and replicated in an independent cohort. For the cohort, immune exposure information was limited to CMV serostatus. The study listed approximately 150 TCR beta chains as associated with cytomegalovirus. Cytomegalovirus status was reported to be diagnosed by the classifier with high specificity and sensitivity in both the original and validation cohorts. Some IMGT-functional V segments, including TRBV6-2 and TRBV6-3, could not be distinguished by the 87-base-pair reads and were therefore excluded. Linkage disequilibrium might explain the correlated functional status among segregating V segments, but an unknown experimental factor could not be ruled out. Compared with the roughly 720-donor mean, donors in an Asian-associated ancestry cluster had fewer N-insertions in productive TCRs, according to a later genetic analysis. Most TCR sequences were seen in very few donors, while some public TCRs were found in many individuals.

The cohort was made up of 500 to 850 healthy bone marrow donors. Cohort members were all nominally healthy when sampled, although unrecorded immune exposures were likely present. The donor was CMV seronegative and was included in the group of hundreds of seronegative cohort members. A peripheral blood sample was collected from each donor, and TCR beta sequencing was performed on peripheral blood mononuclear cells. Genomic DNA was extracted from the blood cell samples with the Qiagen DNeasy Blood Extraction Kit. Library method: the immunoSEQ multiplex PCR assay. For the multiplex PCR, a mixture combining 60 forward primers for TCR Vbeta segments and 13 reverse primers for TCR Jbeta segments was used. A multiplex PCR assay on genomic DNA amplified the CDR3 region of rearranged TCR beta genes. On the Illumina HiSeq System, the amplified TCR beta libraries were sequenced as 87-base-pair reads. The published analysis was carried out like this. Across the 600 to 700 repertoires, a later analysis counted 78 million or so unique TCR beta chains, 9.5 million to 13 million of which were shared by at least two donors. Raw reads were error-corrected and collapsed into unique sequences by a nearest-neighbor algorithm in which closely related sequences were merged to remove PCR and sequencing errors. To assign V, D and J gene segments, CDR3 sequences were aligned to IMGT reference sequences. For a sequence to be retained, at least a six-nucleotide match to both a V gene segment and a J gene segment was required. A rearrangement was called productive if the CDR3 had no stop codons and remained in frame with V and J, and every other rearrangement was called non-productive. Following IMGT convention, CDR3 was defined as the stretch from the second conserved V-encoded cysteine to the conserved J-encoded phenylalanine. The earlier analysis of 500 to 650 of the donors excluded any sequence lacking an unambiguous match to a single V gene segment. In an earlier analysis of some 590 of the donors, a V segment was called functional when productive rearrangements were above 56.7%, and segregating when the standard deviation between donors exceeded 5%. A statistical classification framework was developed to diagnose cytomegalovirus status using the catalog of TCR beta chain sequences. A later analysis assigned V and J genes by comparing TCR nucleotide sequences with IMGT/GENE-DB human TR gene sequences. The TCRdist pipeline was used in a later analysis to assign CDR3 sequences and most-parsimonious VDJ recombination scenarios. A later analysis defined each TCR beta chain by its CDR3 amino acid sequence plus V-gene family, and excluded reads lacking a unique V-gene family. As a way to deal with suspected cross-contamination and a sequencing artifact, a later analysis dropped 592 nucleotide sequences that were highly shared and had low generation probability. In a later analysis, a clonal expansion index for each public chain was calculated from normalized within-repertoire ranks of inferred template counts. A later analysis computed generation probabilities with a VDJ recombination model fitted to out-of-frame rearrangements, and checked the results against IGoR. In a later analysis, TCR-TCR, TCR-HLA and TCR-CMV co-occurrence was scored with hypergeometric tests, and a repertoire-size bias correction was applied to TCR pairs. False discovery rates were estimated in a later analysis by permuting HLA or CMV assignments 20 times. In a later analysis, co-occurring TCRs were grouped using DBSCAN, and TCRdist sequence similarity was added for clustering within HLA-allele-positive subsets. Co-occurrence clustering excluded repertoires with fewer than 30,000 or more than 120,000 public chains, plus five with anomalous nucleotide sharing. TCRdb obtained this table from immuneACCESS and retained in-frame rearrangements with V and J assigned. These tables miss some clones; where compared with another copy, unresolved V genes account for less than half of the shortfall, and the remainder is unexplained. The V and J calls and clone size come from that table; D and trimming were worked out from the DNA. This sample comprises fewer than 200,000 clones, 79% of them detected only once. The ten top clones hold 0.69% of the sample.

The chain is encoded by TRBV6-5 joined to TRBJ2-3; a stretch of 7 junction bases matches TRBD1. The sample comprised PBMCs. The TCR originated in a woman aged 40 to 55 in good health and CMV-seronegative. The encoded CDR3 is CASSSQGQLTDTQYF. The DNA sequence reads TGTGCCAGCAGTTCCCAGGGACAGCTCACAGATACGCAGTATTTT.